The 2 T cell receptor beta chains below all came from one sample that was sequenced in a study of shared clonotypes between healthy human individuals. Measured with immunoSEQ multiplex PCR; TCRdb has only the in-frame clones, and not every one. This repertoire shows about 2.1 million clones, 90% to 95% found once; its top ten account for 1.7%. CD45RO-negative CD8 cells positively selected for CCR7 made up the naive population, which excluded terminally differentiated effector memory CD45RA+ cells. What was sequenced was naive CD8+ T cells from PBMCs. The receptors were sampled from a man between 18 and 35 years old in good health. Some clones in this sample may be carry-over from other donors' samples.

This clone appeared once. The V gene is TRBV13, the J gene TRBJ2-7; a weak D match, TRBD1 (6 bases). The length of the CDR3 is 19 residues. V lost 3 bases and J lost 1, with 25 bases in between. The V gene's germline CDR1 is PRHDT and CDR2 FYEKMQ (reference sequence). The CDR3 spells CASSLSSGQFLPNSYEQYF. The CDR3 DNA sequence: TGTGCCAGCAGCTTGTCAAGCGGACAGTTCCTACCAAATTCCTACGAGCAGTACTTC.

V is TRBV15 and J is TRBJ2-2; TRBD1 might be the D (6 bases). With 6 bases removed from V and 6 bases from J, the gap between germline ends came to 14 bases. The CDR3 length is 14 residues. Per germline, CDR1 LNHNV and CDR2 YYDKDF (reference sequence). CDR3 region: CATRTGILSGELFF. The CDR3, as DNA: TGTGCCACCAGAACAGGGATATTGTCCGGGGAGCTGTTTTTT. Filled out from reference TRBV15 and TRBJ2-2, the complete variable domain reads DAMVIQNPRYQVTQFGKPVTLSCSQTLNHNVMYWYQQKSSQAPKLLFHYYDKDFNNEADTPDNFQSRRPNTSFCFLDIRSPGLGDTAMYLCATRTGILSGELFFGEGSRLTVL.